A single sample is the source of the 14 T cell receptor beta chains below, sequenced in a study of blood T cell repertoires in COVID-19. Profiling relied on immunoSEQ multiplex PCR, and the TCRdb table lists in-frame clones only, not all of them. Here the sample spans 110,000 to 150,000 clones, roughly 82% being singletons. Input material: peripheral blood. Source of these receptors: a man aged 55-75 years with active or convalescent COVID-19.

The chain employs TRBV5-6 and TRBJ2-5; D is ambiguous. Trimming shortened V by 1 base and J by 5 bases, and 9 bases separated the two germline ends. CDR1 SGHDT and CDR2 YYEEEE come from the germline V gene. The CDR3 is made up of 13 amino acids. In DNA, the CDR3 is TGTGCCAGCAGCTTGAGTCTAGGCGAGACCCAGTACTTC. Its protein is CASSLSLGETQYF.

The CDR3 DNA sequence: TGTGCCACCAGTGAACCCCCTTCTAGCACCGGGGAGCTGTTTTTT. Protein: CATSEPPSSTGELFF. The chain couples TRBV24-1 to TRBJ2-2, with D hard to call. CDR1 KGHDR and CDR2 SFDVKD come from the germline V gene. V lost 4 bases, J lost 4 bases, and 12 bases lay in between. CDR3 length: 15 residues.

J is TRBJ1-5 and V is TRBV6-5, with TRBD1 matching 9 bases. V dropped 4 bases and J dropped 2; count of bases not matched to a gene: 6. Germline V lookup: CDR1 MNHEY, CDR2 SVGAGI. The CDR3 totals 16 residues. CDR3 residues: CASSSDGQGRNQPQHF. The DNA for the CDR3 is TGTGCCAGCAGTTCCGATGGACAGGGGCGCAATCAGCCCCAGCATTTT.

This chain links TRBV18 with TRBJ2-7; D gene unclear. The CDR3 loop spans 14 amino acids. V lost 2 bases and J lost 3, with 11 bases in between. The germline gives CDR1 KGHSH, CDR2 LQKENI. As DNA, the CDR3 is TGTGCCAGCTCACCAGGGCGAAACATCTACGAGCAGTACGTC. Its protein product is CASSPGRNIYEQYV.

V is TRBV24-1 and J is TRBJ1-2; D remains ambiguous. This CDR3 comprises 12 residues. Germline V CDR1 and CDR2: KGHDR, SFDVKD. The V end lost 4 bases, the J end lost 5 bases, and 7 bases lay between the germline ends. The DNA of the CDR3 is TGTGCCACCAGTGACCAGAAATATGGCTACACCTTC. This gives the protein CATSDQKYGYTF.

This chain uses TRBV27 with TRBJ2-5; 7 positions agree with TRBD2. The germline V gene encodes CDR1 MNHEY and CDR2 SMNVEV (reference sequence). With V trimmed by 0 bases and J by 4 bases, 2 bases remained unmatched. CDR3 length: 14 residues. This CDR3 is CASSLSGRGETQYF. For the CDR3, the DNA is TGTGCCAGCAGTTTATCTGGGAGGGGAGAGACCCAGTACTTC.

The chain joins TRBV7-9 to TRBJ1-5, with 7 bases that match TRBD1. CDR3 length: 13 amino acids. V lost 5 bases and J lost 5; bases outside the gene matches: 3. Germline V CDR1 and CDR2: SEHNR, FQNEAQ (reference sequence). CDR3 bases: TGTGCCAGCAGCCCAGGGACAGATCAGCCCCAGCATTTT. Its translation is CASSPGTDQPQHF.

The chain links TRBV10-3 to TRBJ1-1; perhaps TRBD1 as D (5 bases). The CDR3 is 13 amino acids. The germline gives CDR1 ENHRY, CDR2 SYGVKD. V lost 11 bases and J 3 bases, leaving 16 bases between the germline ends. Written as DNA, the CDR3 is TGTGCCTCTGGGGGGGTAGACTACACTGAAGCTTTCTTT. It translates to CASGGVDYTEAFF.

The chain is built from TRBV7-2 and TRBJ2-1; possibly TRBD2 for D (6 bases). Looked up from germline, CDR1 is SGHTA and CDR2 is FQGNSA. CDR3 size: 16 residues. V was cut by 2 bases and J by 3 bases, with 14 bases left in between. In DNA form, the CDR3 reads TGTGCCAGCAGCTTAAGTCACAAGGGAGGCTACAATGAGCAGTTCTTC. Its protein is CASSLSHKGGYNEQFF.

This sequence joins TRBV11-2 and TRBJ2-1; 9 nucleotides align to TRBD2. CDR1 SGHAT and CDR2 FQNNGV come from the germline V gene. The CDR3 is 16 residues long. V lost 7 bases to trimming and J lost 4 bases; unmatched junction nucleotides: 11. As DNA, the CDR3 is TGTGCCAGCAACGGGGTTGGCGGGAGGGATTACAATGAGCAGTTCTTC. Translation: CASNGVGGRDYNEQFF.

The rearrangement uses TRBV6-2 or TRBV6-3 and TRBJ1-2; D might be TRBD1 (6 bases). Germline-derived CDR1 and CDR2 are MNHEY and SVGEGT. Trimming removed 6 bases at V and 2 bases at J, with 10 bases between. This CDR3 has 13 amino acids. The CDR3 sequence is CASSLQGNYGYTF. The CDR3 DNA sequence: TGTGCCAGCAGCTTACAGGGAAACTATGGCTACACCTTC.

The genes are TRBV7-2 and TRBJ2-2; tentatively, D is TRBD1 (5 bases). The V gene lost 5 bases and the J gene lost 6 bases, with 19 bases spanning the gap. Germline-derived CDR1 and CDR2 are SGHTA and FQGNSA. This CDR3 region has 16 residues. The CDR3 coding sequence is TGTGCCAGCAGCGTACAGGTAGCCCCTGGAGCCGGGGAGCTGTTTTTT. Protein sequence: CASSVQVAPGAGELFF. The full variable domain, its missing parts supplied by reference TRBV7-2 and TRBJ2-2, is GAGVSQSPSNKVTEKGKDVELRCDPISGHTALYWYRQSLGQGLEFLIYFQGNSAPDKSGLPSDRFSAERTGGSVSTLTIQRTQQEDSAVYLCASSVQVAPGAGELFFGEGSRLTVL.

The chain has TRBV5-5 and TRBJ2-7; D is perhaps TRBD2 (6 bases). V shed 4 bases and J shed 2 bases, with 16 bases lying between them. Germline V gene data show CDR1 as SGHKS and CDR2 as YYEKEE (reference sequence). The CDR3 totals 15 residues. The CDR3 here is CASSPTAGSTYEQYF. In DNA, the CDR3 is TGTGCCAGCAGCCCGACTGCGGGGTCTACCTACGAGCAGTACTTC.

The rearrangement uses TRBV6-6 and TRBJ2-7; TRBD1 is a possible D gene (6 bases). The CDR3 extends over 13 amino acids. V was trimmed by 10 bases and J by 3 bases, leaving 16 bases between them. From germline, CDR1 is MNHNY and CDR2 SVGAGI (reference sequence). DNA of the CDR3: TGTGCCACCCGTCGGGACACTAACTACGAGCAGTACGTC. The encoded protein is CATRRDTNYEQYV.